This paragraph reports one T cell receptor (beta chain). Its antigen is as yet unknown. PCR amplification relied on 60 Vbeta primers (plus 13 Jbeta primers). Measured with immunoSEQ multiplex PCR; TCRdb has only the in-frame clones, and not every one. The table for this sample gives about 150,000 clones. Donors showed nominal health when sampled, although they likely had unrecorded immune exposures. The CDR3 extends over 14 amino acids. V lost 7 bases, J lost 4 bases, and 13 bases lay in between. Germline V gene sequence: CDR1 SNHLY, CDR2 FYNNEI. This specimen comes from a study of cytomegalovirus exposure and HLA in healthy donors. Broader study findings: A later analysis by the authors found several of the most significant clusters apparently linked to common viral pathogens. TCR beta chains numbering more than 150 were designated cytomegalovirus-associated. Accurate prediction of HLA-A and HLA-B alleles (for most subjects) was reportedly achieved from TCR beta sequences.

The material sequenced was PBMCs. The V gene is TRBV2, the J gene TRBJ1-4; D possibly corresponds to TRBD1 (5 bases). This TCR derives from a woman between 45 and 65 years old in good health and CMV-seronegative. This CDR3 is CASTWDSINEKLFF. For the CDR3, the DNA is TGTGCCAGCACCTGGGACTCAATTAATGAAAAACTGTTTTTT. The full variable domain, in which reference TRBV2 and TRBJ1-4 provide the parts outside the CDR3, is EPEVTQTPSHQVTQMGQEVILRCVPISNHLYFYWYRQILGQKVEFLVSFYNNEISEKSEIFDDQFSVERPDGSNFTLKIRSTKLEDSAMYFCASTWDSINEKLFFGSGTQLSVL.